One sample yielded the 19 T cell receptor beta chains listed below, sequenced in a study of blood T cells in healthy people across ages. Primed by a sample-barcoded 5' primer and a J-beta primer mix, a second PCR proceeded for roughly 6 to 12 cycles. One entry per CDR3 protein, called by TCRdb with MiXCR from the 5' RACE reads. The table shows roughly 1,000,000 distinct CDR3 sequences, with around 25% occurring only once. In addition, the sample was reused for a study of T cells of mothers and their children.

The material sequenced was blood. The receptor source for this set is a girl aged 2-15 years in good health.

CDR3 bases: TGTGCCAGCAGTCCGACTCGGACAGGGCCTTTACTCAATGAGCAGTTCTTC. This encodes CASSPTRTGPLLNEQFF. The chain joins TRBV12-3 or TRBV12-4 to TRBJ2-1; TRBD1 matches at 8 bases. The junction had 15 bases not matched to a gene; V was cut back by 5 bases and J by 6 bases. This CDR3 comprises 17 residues.

The chain links TRBV4-2 to TRBJ1-4; 7 nucleotides line up with TRBD1. Germline V gene sequence: CDR1 LGHNA, CDR2 YNFKEQ. This CDR3 contains 14 residues. V gave up 4 bases and J gave up 6 bases; unmatched junction bases: 5. The CDR3 reads CASSLGTEDEKLFF. The CDR3 DNA follows: TGTGCCAGCAGCCTCGGGACAGAGGATGAAAAACTGTTTTTT.

The chain joins TRBV20-1 to TRBJ2-2, with a weak D call TRBD2 (7 bases). Trimming took off 7 bases at V and 3 bases at J, with 18 bases between the two ends. Germline-derived CDR1 and CDR2 are DFQATT and SNEGSKA (reference sequence). This CDR3 is built from 15 residues. The CDR3, as DNA: TGCAGTGATAGGGGGGGACCATCTTACACCGGGGAGCTGTTTTTT. The encoded protein is CSDRGGPSYTGELFF.

This chain links TRBV7-9 with TRBJ2-5; D is perhaps TRBD1 (5 bases). CDR1 SEHNR and CDR2 FQNEAQ come from the germline V gene (reference sequence). The CDR3 is made up of 14 amino acids. V lost 0 bases, J lost 4 bases, and 9 bases lay in between. The CDR3 loop reads CASSLATGLETQYF. The CDR3 DNA sequence: TGTGCCAGCAGCTTAGCAACAGGTTTAGAGACCCAGTACTTC.

This CDR3 reads CASSPGGGGAETLKNIQYF. The DNA of the CDR3 is TGTGCCAGCAGCCCCGGGGGCGGGGGGGCAGAAACCTTGAAAAACATTCAGTACTTC. The chain has TRBV11-2 and TRBJ2-4, with TRBD2 matching 9 bases. From germline, CDR1 is SGHAT and CDR2 FQNNGV. The CDR3 length is 19 residues. J gave up 4 bases and V 5 bases, and 18 bases lay outside the gene matches.

This clonotype was detected once. This rearrangement joins TRBV18 to TRBJ2-5, with D perhaps matching TRBD2 (6 bases). The CDR3 length is 18 residues. The V gene lost 0 bases and the J gene lost 1 base, with 18 bases spanning the gap. The germline V gene has CDR1 KGHSH and CDR2 LQKENI. The CDR3 reads CASSPPSGSTGGQETQYF. The CDR3 coding sequence is TGTGCCAGCTCACCACCGTCGGGTTCCACCGGGGGCCAAGAGACCCAGTACTTC. The variable domain in full, completed from reference TRBV18 and TRBJ2-5, reads NAGVMQNPRHLVRRRGQEARLRCSPMKGHSHVYWYRQLPEEGLKFMVYLQKENIIDESGMPKERFSAEFPKEGPSILRIQQVVRGDSAAYFCASSPPSGSTGGQETQYFGPGTRLLVL.

CDR3: CSVKKDRGLEEQYF. DNA for the CDR3: TGCAGCGTTAAAAAGGACAGGGGGCTAGAAGAGCAGTACTTC. The chain has TRBV29-1 and TRBJ2-7; TRBD1 aligns across 11 bases. The CDR3 loop spans 14 amino acids. With V trimmed by 5 bases and J by 7 bases, 10 bases remained unmatched. Germline lookup yields CDR1 SQVTM and CDR2 ANQGSEA.

The V call is TRBV6-1, the J call TRBJ1-1; D call uncertain. Trimming took 8 bases from V and 7 from J, leaving 14 bases between them. The CDR3 consists of 12 residues. Germline V gene data show CDR1 as MNHNS and CDR2 as SASEGT. The CDR3 reads CASGGSRFEAFF. The DNA for the CDR3 is TGTGCCAGCGGAGGAAGTCGATTTGAAGCTTTCTTT.

A note on this clonotype: It may be a read error: a sequence one base away is much more abundant. The chain recombines TRBV7-9 with TRBJ1-1; D not certain. Germline-derived CDR1 and CDR2 are SEHNR and FQNEAQ (reference sequence). Deletions cut 5 bases from V and 6 bases from J, with 10 bases between. The CDR3 is 12 residues long. In DNA, the CDR3 is TGTGCCAGCAGCCCAAAAGTATCTGAAGCTTTCTTT. Translated: CASSPKVSEAFF.

This clonotype was seen a single time. This sequence may be a read error, since a much larger clone differs from it by one base. V and J are TRBV5-5 and TRBJ2-7; D is unresolved. CDR1 is SGHKS, CDR2 YYEKEE, per germline (reference sequence). V dropped 2 bases and J dropped 3 bases, with 6 bases sitting between them. CDR3 length: 12 amino acids. CDR3 loop: CASSFNGYEQYF. CDR3 sequence (DNA): TGTGCCAGCAGCTTTAATGGCTACGAGCAGTACTTC.

The sample holds a few counts of this clonotype. The CDR3 DNA follows: TGCAGTGCTAGAGATTTGGGAGTTCGAGAGACCCAGTACTTC. Protein: CSARDLGVRETQYF. The chain links TRBV20-1 to TRBJ2-5; a possible D gene is TRBD2 (5 bases). Germline CDR1 and CDR2: DFQATT and SNEGSKA (reference sequence). The germline V and J ends were trimmed by 0 bases and 4 bases, with 12 bases remaining between them. This CDR3 region has 14 residues.

This clonotype was observed a handful of times. The rearrangement joins TRBV28 to TRBJ2-3, with 8 bases identical to TRBD1. After removal of 4 bases from V and 3 bases from J, the junction contained 3 bases not matched to a gene. The CDR3 spans 14 residues. Germline CDR1 MDHEN, CDR2 SYDVKM. CDR3 bases: TGTGCCAGCAGTTCGACAGGGGTAACAGATACGCAGTATTTT. This sequence encodes CASSSTGVTDTQYF. Full variable domain (missing parts from reference TRBV28 and TRBJ2-3): DVKVTQSSRYLVKRTGEKVFLECVQDMDHENMFWYRQDPGLGLRLIYFSYDVKMKEKGDIPEGYSVSREKKERFSLILESASTNQTSMYLCASSSTGVTDTQYFGPGTRLTVL.

The rearrangement joins TRBV28 to TRBJ2-7; 7 nucleotides align to TRBD1. With V trimmed by 6 bases and J by 3 bases, 5 bases remained unmatched. The CDR3 totals 13 residues. Germline CDR1 MDHEN, CDR2 SYDVKM. CDR3 amino acids: CASRPGQFYEQYF. As DNA, the CDR3 is TGTGCCAGCAGACCGGGACAGTTCTACGAGCAGTACTTC.

The chain couples TRBV7-3 to TRBJ2-5; D gene uncertain. The CDR3 contains 13 residues. The V and J ends lost 5 bases and 4 bases respectively, with 11 bases between them. Germline CDR1 reads SGHTA; CDR2 reads FQGTGA. CDR3 residues: CASSPHERETQYF. The DNA of the CDR3 is TGTGCCAGCAGCCCCCACGAGCGAGAGACCCAGTACTTC.

The rearrangement uses TRBV7-2 and TRBJ1-1, with D perhaps matching TRBD1 (5 bases). Trimming removed 4 bases at V and 0 bases at J, with 9 bases between. The CDR3 length is 14 residues. The germline gives CDR1 SGHTA, CDR2 FQGNSA. CDR3 DNA: TGTGCCAGCAGCTCGACAGCGATGAACACTGAAGCTTTCTTT. As protein: CASSSTAMNTEAFF.

This chain uses TRBV7-9 with TRBJ2-7; D is undetermined. Trimming cost V 4 bases and J 2 bases, with 9 bases left between them. CDR1 and CDR2 from the germline V gene are SEHNR and FQNEAQ (reference sequence). The CDR3 loop spans 13 amino acids. The CDR3 DNA follows: TGTGCCAGCAGCTGGAACCCAGCCTACGAGCAGTACTTC. This gives the protein CASSWNPAYEQYF.

This chain connects TRBV14 to TRBJ2-5, with D possibly matching TRBD1 (6 bases). Between the trimmed V and J ends, which lost 2 bases and 2 bases, there was a span of 12 bases. The V gene's germline CDR1 is SGHDN and CDR2 FVKESK. The CDR3 loop spans 15 amino acids. CDR3 in amino acids: CASSQRQAGQETQYF. The DNA for the CDR3 is TGTGCCAGCAGCCAACGACAGGCCGGGCAAGAGACCCAGTACTTC. The variable domain in full, with the rest retrieved from reference TRBV14 and TRBJ2-5, is EAGVTQFPSHSVIEKGQTVTLRCDPISGHDNLYWYRRVMGKEIKFLLHFVKESKQDESGMPNNRFLAERTGGTYSTLKVQPAELEDSGVYFCASSQRQAGQETQYFGPGTRLLVL.

This clonotype was seen more than once but under ten times. The chain uses TRBV29-1 and TRBJ2-4, with 9 bases lining up with TRBD1. This CDR3 has 13 amino acids. V dropped 5 bases and J dropped 8; count of bases not matched to a gene: 7. Germline CDR1 reads SQVTM; CDR2 reads ANQGSEA. The DNA of the CDR3 is TGCAGCGTTTTACCGGGACAGGGAGACATTCAGTACTTC. Amino acids: CSVLPGQGDIQYF.

This clonotype has just a few counts. The chain joins TRBV7-9 to TRBJ2-1; 12 bases agree with TRBD2. CDR3 size: 17 residues. CDR1 and CDR2 (germline): SEHNR, FQNEAQ (reference sequence). V shed 5 bases and J 6 bases; nucleotides not matched to a gene: 11. CDR3 protein: CASSTLLAGGPVNEQFF. As DNA, the CDR3 is TGTGCCAGCAGCACCCTTCTAGCGGGAGGGCCGGTCAATGAGCAGTTCTTC.